A single sample is the source of the 8 T cell receptor beta chains below, sequenced in a study of T cells in Graves' hyperthyroidism and ophthalmopathy. Amplification of TCR beta CDR3 regions was performed using RNA transcripts as template. Primed by the HTBI set, a first-round RT-PCR was run on the TCR CDR3. TCRdb passed the multiplex PCR reads through MiXCR, listing each CDR3 protein once. The repertoire consists of approximately 560,000 distinct CDR3 sequences, with around 42% occurring once and the leading ten covering about 7.8%. Sequencing was carried out using peripheral blood or thyroid tissue (not recorded which). The source of these receptors is a woman between 18 and 30 years old with Graves' hyperthyroidism.

The gene calls are TRBV5-1 and TRBJ2-5; no reliable D call. Germline CDR1 SGHRS, CDR2 YFSETQ. V dropped 0 bases and J dropped 1 base, with 7 bases sitting between them. CDR3 length: 14 residues. CDR3 sequence reads: CASSLAAGQETQYF. The CDR3 DNA follows: TGCGCCAGCAGCTTGGCGGCCGGCCAAGAGACCCAGTACTTC.

To note about this clonotype: One base away lies a much larger clone, so this may be a sequencing read error. The chain recombines TRBV10-3 with TRBJ1-5, with 9 bases aligning to TRBD1. The trim removed 11 bases at V and 0 bases at J, leaving 8 bases unmatched. The CDR3 is made up of 15 amino acids. Germline V gene sequence: CDR1 ENHRY, CDR2 SYGVKD. The CDR3: CAVGQGPASNQPQHF. DNA for the CDR3: TGTGCCGTCGGACAGGGGCCGGCTAGCAATCAGCCCCAGCATTTT.

The chain uses TRBV29-1 and TRBJ2-5, with 11 bases matching TRBD2. Trimming cost V 6 bases and J 7 bases; bases outside gene matches: 4. Germline V gene lookup returns CDR1 SQVTM and CDR2 ANQGSEA. There are 12 residues in the CDR3. CDR3 coding DNA: TGCAGCGTCGCTAGCGGGAGGCGGACCCAGTACTTC. Encoded protein: CSVASGRRTQYF. The whole variable domain, remainder taken from reference TRBV29-1 and TRBJ2-5, is SAVISQKPSRDICQRGTSLTIQCQVDSQVTMMFWYRQQPGQSLTLIATANQGSEATYESGFVIDKFPISRPNLTFSTLTVSNMSPEDSSIYLCSVASGRRTQYFGPGTRLLVL.

This clonotype was detected only a few times. This sequence joins TRBV20-1 and TRBJ2-5, with D unresolved. The V gene lost 2 bases and the J gene lost 1 base, with 14 bases spanning the gap. CDR1 and CDR2 from the germline V gene are DFQATT and SNEGSKA (reference sequence). The CDR3 totals 15 residues. The CDR3 spells CSARSAGGPQETQYF. Written as DNA, the CDR3 is TGCAGTGCTAGATCGGCCGGTGGGCCCCAAGAGACCCAGTACTTC.

This clonotype appeared a single time. The chain recombines TRBV29-1 with TRBJ2-5; no firm D call. V lost 8 bases and J 5 bases, leaving 6 bases between the germline ends. CDR3 size: 9 residues. The germline V gene has CDR1 SQVTM and CDR2 ANQGSEA. CDR3 DNA sequence: TGCAGCTCTGGGGAGACCCAGTACTTC. Its protein product is CSSGETQYF.

A single count supports this clonotype. This may stem from a read error, because a much larger clone lies one nucleotide away. This chain uses TRBV29-1 with TRBJ2-2; D gene uncertain. CDR3 length: 11 amino acids. V was pared by 2 bases and J by 7 bases, with 5 bases between. From germline, CDR1 is SQVTM and CDR2 ANQGSEA. As DNA, the CDR3 is TGCAGCGTTGAATCGGACGGGGAGCTGTTTTTT. It is translated as CSVESDGELFF.

This chain joins TRBV29-1 and TRBJ2-3; TRBD1 agrees at 7 bases. CDR1 is SQVTM and CDR2 is ANQGSEA in the germline V gene. The CDR3 length is 13 residues. The junction had 7 bases not matched to a gene; V was cut back by 6 bases and J by 4 bases. Here the CDR3 reads CSVAYRGADTQYF. The DNA of the CDR3 is TGCAGCGTAGCCTACAGGGGTGCAGATACGCAGTATTTT.

The chain uses TRBV19 and TRBJ1-5; 9 bases are a match to TRBD1. J was trimmed by 4 bases and V by 10 bases; bases with no gene match: 11. This CDR3 spans 15 amino acids. Germline CDR1 and CDR2: LNHDA and SQIVND (reference sequence). CDR3 amino acids: CATVLGTGWNQPQHF. CDR3 coding DNA: TGTGCCACCGTACTCGGGACAGGGTGGAATCAGCCCCAGCATTTT.